This T cell receptor (beta chain) was captured in a study of cytomegalovirus exposure and HLA in healthy donors. Study-wide results and caveats: 87-base-pair reads could not separate some V segments, including TRBV6-2 and TRBV6-3. The authors enumerated over 150 TCR beta chains as linked to cytomegalovirus.

V was pared by 4 bases and J by 5 bases, with 6 bases between. The CDR3 is 12 amino acids. Per germline, CDR1 SGDLS and CDR2 YYNGEE. Use of 60 Vbeta and 13 Jbeta primers characterized the PCR. Profiled with immunoSEQ multiplex PCR; TCRdb holds only in-frame clones, not every one. The repertoire includes a few hundred thousand clones, 70% to 90% of them detected once, and 8% sits in the top ten. This clone was counted a few times. Its antigen is unknown. Sequencing was performed on PBMCs. The chain is built from TRBV9 and TRBJ2-2; the D is unclear. The source is a woman aged 60-75 years in good health and CMV-seropositive. The CDR3 loop reads CASSLSTGELFF. As DNA, the CDR3 is TGTGCCAGCAGCCTTAGTACCGGGGAGCTGTTTTTT.